This passage covers 30 T cell receptor beta chains from one sample sequenced in a study of T cell responses to AZD1222 COVID-19 vaccine. Clones were read by immunoSEQ multiplex PCR, and TCRdb kept only the in-frame ones, dropping some. The sample has around 130,000 clones, roughly 90% seen once. This material consisted of peripheral blood, taken 28 days after the second AZD1222 dose. These receptors were collected from an adult who received the AZD1222 COVID-19 vaccine.

This chain joins TRBV5-5 and TRBJ1-4, with a tentative D call TRBD1 (5 bases). Germline V gene lookup returns CDR1 SGHKS and CDR2 YYEKEE (reference sequence). The V end lost 4 bases, the J end lost 0 bases, and 13 bases lay between the germline ends. The CDR3 is 16 amino acids. The CDR3 DNA follows: TGTGCCAGCAGCCCTGTCCGGGGGACAACTAATGAAAAACTGTTTTTT. Translated, it gives CASSPVRGTTNEKLFF.

The chain employs TRBV15 and TRBJ2-1; 9 nucleotides line up with TRBD2. Losses at the gene ends were 1 base for V and 4 bases for J; bases not matched to a gene: 5. CDR1 is LNHNV, CDR2 YYDKDF, per germline (reference sequence). The CDR3 sequence is 16 residues long. CDR3 DNA sequence: TGTGCCACCAGCAGAGCGCTAGCGGGATTTTACAATGAGCAGTTCTTC. It specifies CATSRALAGFYNEQFF.

This clone appeared a single time. The rearrangement links TRBV10-3 to TRBJ1-3; no clear D. V lost 6 bases and J 0 bases, leaving 9 bases between the germline ends. Germline loops: CDR1 ENHRY, CDR2 SYGVKD. This CDR3 is 14 amino acids long. CDR3 protein: CAISQSSSGNTIYF. CDR3 bases: TGTGCCATCAGCCAGTCCAGCTCTGGAAACACCATATATTTT.

A single count supports this clone. J is TRBJ1-2 and V is TRBV9, with D possibly TRBD1 on 6 matching bases. Germline CDR1 and CDR2: SGDLS and YYNGEE. This CDR3 is 14 amino acids long. Deletions cut 0 bases from V and 4 bases from J, with 10 bases between. The CDR3 DNA reads TGTGCCAGCAGCGTAGTCGGGGGGCCCTATGGCTACACCTTC. Protein sequence: CASSVVGGPYGYTF. The full variable domain, its missing parts supplied by reference TRBV9 and TRBJ1-2, is DSGVTQTPKHLITATGQRVTLRCSPRSGDLSVYWYQQSLDQGLQFLIQYYNGEERAKGNILERFSAQQFPDLHSELNLSSLELGDSALYFCASSVVGGPYGYTFGSGTRLTVV.

The CDR3 protein is CATRTSGGAKTQYF. CDR3 DNA: TGTGCCACCAGGACTAGCGGGGGGGCGAAGACCCAGTACTTC. The chain links TRBV15 to TRBJ2-5; TRBD2 aligns across 14 bases. The CDR3 spans 14 residues. The J segment lost 6 bases and the V segment lost 6 bases, leaving 3 bases of the junction unmatched. Germline loops: CDR1 LNHNV, CDR2 YYDKDF (reference sequence).

V gene TRBV27 combines with J gene TRBJ1-3; unclear D gene. This CDR3 contains 13 residues. In germline, CDR1 is MNHEY, CDR2 SMNVEV (reference sequence). The V end lost 7 bases, the J end lost 0 bases, and 7 bases lay between the germline ends. CDR3 DNA sequence: TGTGCCAGCAAATCTCACTCTGGAAACACCATATATTTT. Translation gives CASKSHSGNTIYF.

The table lists this clone with a count of one. The chain carries TRBV3-1 (or the pseudogene TRBV3-2) and TRBJ2-7; perhaps TRBD2 as D (6 bases). V was cut by 0 bases and J by 3 bases, with 15 bases left in between. The CDR3 spans 16 residues. Per germline, CDR1 LGHDT and CDR2 YNNKEL (reference sequence). In nucleotides, the CDR3 is TGTGCCAGCAGCCAAGATCCGGGACTGGGAGTCTACGAGCAGTACTTC. The encoded protein is CASSQDPGLGVYEQYF.

The chain employs TRBV5-4 and TRBJ1-1; the match to TRBD1 covers 7 bases. Germline CDR1 is SGHNT and CDR2 is YYREEE (reference sequence). The J segment lost 0 bases and the V segment lost 5 bases, leaving 1 base of the junction unmatched. The CDR3 extends over 13 amino acids. CDR3 in amino acids: CASRGTVNTEAFF. CDR3 coding DNA: TGTGCCAGCAGAGGGACAGTGAACACTGAAGCTTTCTTT.

This clone appeared a single time. The chain is built from TRBV7-8 and TRBJ1-5; TRBD1 aligns across 7 bases. The germline V gene has CDR1 SGHVS and CDR2 FQNEAQ. Trimming removed 4 bases from V and 2 bases from J; junction bases left unmatched: 2. The CDR3 is 14 amino acids. The CDR3 protein is CASSWDSGNQPQHF. CDR3 coding DNA: TGTGCCAGCAGCTGGGACAGTGGCAATCAGCCCCAGCATTTT.

The chain carries TRBV4-3 and TRBJ2-7; the D is unclear. The ends were cut back, 1 base at V and 2 bases at J, with 15 bases in the middle. This CDR3 contains 16 residues. The germline gives CDR1 LGHNA, CDR2 YSLEER. CDR3 in DNA: TGCGCCAGCAGCCAAGTTTTTGACCCGTTCACCTACGAGCAGTACTTC. This encodes CASSQVFDPFTYEQYF.

The chain combines TRBV7-6 with TRBJ2-7; D may be TRBD2 (5 bases). Trimming took 1 base from V and 4 from J, leaving 17 bases between them. Germline CDR1 and CDR2: SGHVS and FNYEAQ. CDR3 length: 16 residues. CDR3 sequence: CASSLGAGISGYEQYF. As DNA, the CDR3 is TGTGCCAGCAGCTTAGGGGCGGGTATCTCGGGGTACGAGCAGTACTTC.

J is TRBJ1-5 and V is TRBV27; D is unresolved. Trimming took off 6 bases at V and 2 bases at J, with 8 bases between the two ends. CDR3 length equals 13 residues. Germline CDR1 is MNHEY and CDR2 is SMNVEV (reference sequence). The CDR3 region has the DNA TGTGCCAGCAGCCCTCCGGGCAATCAGCCCCAGCATTTT. Translated: CASSPPGNQPQHF.

DNA for the CDR3: TGTGCCAGCAGGGGCTATTCCGGGGGAGGAAGGGGAATGTATAATTCACCCCTCCACTTT. It encodes CASRGYSGGGRGMYNSPLHF. V usage is TRBV2 and J usage is TRBJ1-6, with a tentative D call TRBD1 (5 bases). Trimming cost V 6 bases and J 4 bases, with 28 bases left between them. The CDR3 loop spans 20 amino acids. The germline CDR1 and CDR2 sequences are SNHLY and FYNNEI.

The chain links TRBV18 to TRBJ1-6; 7 bases map to TRBD1. The length of the CDR3 is 16 residues. V trimming: 6 bases; J trimming: 5 bases; junction bases outside the gene matches: 10. Germline V gene sequence: CDR1 KGHSH, CDR2 LQKENI. The CDR3 nucleotides are TGTGCCAGCTCCCTCGTAGGGGGCGACCATAATTCACCCCTCCACTTT. Translated, it gives CASSLVGGDHNSPLHF.

The chain has TRBV5-6 and TRBJ1-1; D unclear. There are 14 residues in the CDR3. V was shortened by 2 bases and J by 2 bases, with 10 bases between the two germline ends. Looked up from germline, CDR1 is SGHDT and CDR2 is YYEEEE. The CDR3 reads CASSFSPGNTEAFF. The DNA for the CDR3 is TGTGCCAGCAGCTTCAGTCCGGGCAACACTGAAGCTTTCTTT.

This clone was counted a single time. This rearrangement joins TRBV4-3 to TRBJ1-2; D is uncertain. This CDR3 spans 13 amino acids. Trimming took 0 bases from V and 5 from J, leaving 7 bases between them. CDR1 and CDR2 (germline): LGHNA, YSLEER. The DNA of the CDR3 is TGCGCCAGCAGCCAAGATATGGGTTATGGCTACACCTTC. This encodes CASSQDMGYGYTF.

The chain employs TRBV9 and TRBJ2-7; D is perhaps TRBD2 (5 bases). The CDR3 has 17 residues. CDR1 SGDLS and CDR2 YYNGEE come from the germline V gene. V lost 0 bases, J lost 11 bases, and 27 bases lay in between. CDR3 sequence: CASSVGRRLPVPTKKYF. The CDR3 DNA is TGTGCCAGCAGCGTAGGCAGGAGGCTTCCTGTACCTACGAAGAAGTACTTC.

The rearrangement uses TRBV4-3 and TRBJ2-1; TRBD2 matches 8 bases. Germline V gene sequence: CDR1 LGHNA, CDR2 YSLEER. The junction had 8 bases not matched to a gene; V was cut back by 0 bases and J by 4 bases. CDR3 length: 17 amino acids. The CDR3 sequence is CASSQDWAGGPYNEQFF. The DNA for the CDR3 is TGCGCCAGCAGCCAAGATTGGGCGGGGGGCCCTTACAATGAGCAGTTCTTC.

V gene TRBV5-1 combines with J gene TRBJ2-3, with D uncertain. V lost 4 bases and J 0 bases, leaving 21 bases between the germline ends. This CDR3 region has 18 residues. Germline CDR1 SGHRS, CDR2 YFSETQ. For the CDR3, the DNA is TGCGCCAGCAGCCTAATCGAGATTAGAAGCCCTAGCACAGATACGCAGTATTTT. It is translated as CASSLIEIRSPSTDTQYF.

Regarding this clone: A junction boundary mismatches the germline segment, possibly from a read error. The chain is built from TRBV4-1 and TRBJ1-5; 9 positions agree with TRBD1. Germline lookup yields CDR1 MGHRA and CDR2 YSYEKL. The CDR3 is made up of 14 amino acids. CDR3 loop: CASSLRTGDQAQHF. As DNA, the CDR3 is TGCGCCAGCAGCCTACGGACAGGGGATCAGGCCCAGCATTTT.

The gene calls are TRBV6-4 and TRBJ2-1, with 10 bases matching TRBD2. This CDR3 is 15 amino acids long. V shed 6 bases, J shed 7 bases, and the junction held 9 bases outside the gene matches. The germline gives CDR1 MRHNA, CDR2 SNTAGT. The CDR3 DNA is TGTGCCAGCAGCGCCGGACTAGCGGACAGGAATGAGCAGTTCTTC. This encodes CASSAGLADRNEQFF.

The CDR3 loop is CASLIPTGHHNTGELFF. For the CDR3, the DNA is TGTGCCAGCCTTATACCGACGGGACACCATAACACCGGGGAGCTGTTTTTT. The chain employs TRBV2 and TRBJ2-2, with a tentative D call TRBD1 (6 bases). Trimming took 8 bases from V and 2 from J, leaving 21 bases between them. The CDR3 has 17 amino acids. Germline CDR1 and CDR2: SNHLY and FYNNEI.

The chain combines TRBV7-2 with TRBJ1-2; D is perhaps TRBD1 (5 bases). Germline CDR1 SGHTA, CDR2 FQGNSA. This CDR3 spans 15 amino acids. V dropped 1 base and J dropped 0 bases, with 9 bases sitting between them. The chain's CDR3 is CASSLGPGTNYGYTF. The CDR3 region has the DNA TGTGCCAGCAGCTTAGGGCCAGGGACTAACTATGGCTACACCTTC.

The V gene is TRBV5-1, the J gene TRBJ2-6; 11 bases align to TRBD1. The CDR3 totals 19 residues. The germline V gene encodes CDR1 SGHRS and CDR2 YFSETQ. V shed 3 bases, J shed 0 bases, and the junction held 8 bases outside the gene matches. The CDR3 reads CASSSGGTGGASGANVLTF. In DNA form, the CDR3 reads TGCGCCAGCAGCTCCGGTGGGACAGGGGGAGCCTCTGGGGCCAACGTCCTGACTTTC.

The chain combines TRBV19 with TRBJ1-2, with a tentative D call TRBD1 (6 bases). V was trimmed by 5 bases and J by 4 bases, leaving 17 bases between them. Germline CDR1 reads LNHDA; CDR2 reads SQIVND (reference sequence). The CDR3 covers 15 residues. The CDR3 sequence is CASSFTAQGGYGYTF. The CDR3 nucleotides read TGTGCCAGTAGTTTTACAGCGCAAGGGGGCTATGGCTACACCTTC. Combining the CDR3 with reference TRBV19 and TRBJ1-2 gives the whole variable domain DGGITQSPKYLFRKEGQNVTLSCEQNLNHDAMYWYRQDPGQGLRLIYYSQIVNDFQKGDIAEGYSVSREKKESFPLTVTSAQKNPTAFYLCASSFTAQGGYGYTFGSGTRLTVV.

The CDR3 coding sequence is TGTGCCAGCAGTCGCGCCAATACGCAGTATTTT. Translating it yields CASSRANTQYF. The V call is TRBV6-5, the J call TRBJ2-3; D gene unclear. V dropped 5 bases and J dropped 7 bases, with 7 bases sitting between them. In germline, CDR1 is MNHEY, CDR2 SVGAGI. The CDR3 sequence is 11 residues long.

This chain uses TRBV6-5 with TRBJ1-2, with unresolved D. The CDR3 is 13 amino acids. Germline CDR1 reads MNHEY; CDR2 reads SVGAGI. Trimming pared 6 bases from V and 4 bases from J, leaving 12 bases between. CDR3 DNA sequence: TGTGCCAGCAGCGAGGACCGCACCTATGGCTACACCTTC. Protein sequence: CASSEDRTYGYTF.

The chain couples TRBV11-3 to TRBJ2-7; D remains ambiguous. V lost 4 bases and J 3 bases, leaving 13 bases between the germline ends. The CDR3 loop spans 14 amino acids. Germline assignment: CDR1 SGHNT and CDR2 YENEEA. As DNA, the CDR3 is TGTGCCAGCAGCTCCGGAAAGGGCGTCTACGAGCAGTACTTC. Protein sequence: CASSSGKGVYEQYF.

The chain links TRBV4-2 to TRBJ1-5; D unresolved. The V gene's germline CDR1 is LGHNA and CDR2 YNFKEQ. The CDR3 is 17 amino acids. Trimming left V 0 bases short and J 2 bases short, with 14 bases between. The CDR3 DNA sequence: TGTGCCAGCAGCCAAGAGCGAGTCCTAGGCGGCAATCAGCCCCAGCATTTT. Protein sequence: CASSQERVLGGNQPQHF.

The chain is built from TRBV23-1 and TRBJ2-7; D might be TRBD1 (7 bases). TRBV23-1 is recorded as an ORF, its role being uncertain. Trimming removed 3 bases at V and 3 bases at J, with 12 bases between. The CDR3 spans 14 residues. The CDR3 sequence: CASSQGRGDYEQYF. In DNA, the CDR3 is TGCGCCAGCAGTCAGGGCAGGGGGGACTACGAGCAGTACTTC.